The TCR beta chain under discussion was sequenced for a study of blood T cell repertoires in COVID-19. Regarding this clone: The same CDR3 arises from other DNA sequences in this sample as well.

The method was immunoSEQ multiplex PCR; TCRdb's version includes in-frame clones alone and lacks a portion of them. This table has about 260,000 clones, 75% to 90% appearing once. CDR1 is WNHNN and CDR2 is SYGVQD in the germline V gene (reference sequence). This CDR3 has 11 residues. The V and J ends lost 3 bases and 6 bases respectively, with 6 bases between them. Sample: PBMCs or T cells enriched from blood (not recorded which). V is TRBV10-1 and J is TRBJ2-7; tentatively, D is TRBD2 (6 bases). The sequence derives from a woman between 18 and 29 years old who had recovered from COVID-19. Here the CDR3 reads CASSDGGEQYF. The CDR3 nucleotides are TGCGCCAGCAGTGACGGGGGCGAGCAGTACTTC.